Here is one T cell receptor beta chain with its context. The sample belongs to a study of control samples from healthy donors and cancer patients. Repertoires were generated with immunoSEQ multiplex PCR, while TCRdb's copy carries only in-frame clones and drops some. The sample yields 45,000 to 70,000 clones, approximately 90% seen once. V lost 2 bases, J lost 4 bases, and 0 bases stayed unmatched. Germline V gives CDR1 SGDLS, CDR2 YYNGEE. This CDR3 has 15 residues. Sequenced sample: PBMCs. This sequence was found in a man in his thirties or forties with colorectal cancer. This rearrangement joins TRBV9 to TRBJ2-1; 13 bases fit TRBD2. CDR3 nucleotides: TGTGCCAGCAGCGTGGGACTAGCGGGATACAATGAGCAGTTCTTC. This encodes CASSVGLAGYNEQFF.